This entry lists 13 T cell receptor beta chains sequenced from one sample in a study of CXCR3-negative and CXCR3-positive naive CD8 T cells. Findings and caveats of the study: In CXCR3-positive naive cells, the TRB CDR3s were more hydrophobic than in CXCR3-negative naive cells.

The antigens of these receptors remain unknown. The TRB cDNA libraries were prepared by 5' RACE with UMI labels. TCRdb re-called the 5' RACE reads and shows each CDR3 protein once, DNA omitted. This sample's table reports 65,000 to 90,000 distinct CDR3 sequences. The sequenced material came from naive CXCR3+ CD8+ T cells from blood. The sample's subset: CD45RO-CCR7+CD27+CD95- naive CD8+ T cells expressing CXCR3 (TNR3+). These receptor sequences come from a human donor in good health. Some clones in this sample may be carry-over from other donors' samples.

CDR3 sequence: CSVAITGTGSSGANVLTF. This chain connects TRBV29-1 to TRBJ2-6; TCRdb's D gene call, TRBD1, goes unchecked for lack of DNA. Per germline, CDR1 SQVTM and CDR2 ANQGSEA. This CDR3 has 18 residues.

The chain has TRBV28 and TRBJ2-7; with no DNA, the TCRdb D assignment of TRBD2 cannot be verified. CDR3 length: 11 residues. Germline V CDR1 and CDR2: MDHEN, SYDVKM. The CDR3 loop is CASGPIYEQYF.

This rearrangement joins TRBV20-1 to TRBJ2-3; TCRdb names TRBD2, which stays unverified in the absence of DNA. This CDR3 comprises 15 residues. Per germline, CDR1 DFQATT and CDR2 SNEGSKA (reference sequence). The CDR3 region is CSASSRDSSTDTQYF.

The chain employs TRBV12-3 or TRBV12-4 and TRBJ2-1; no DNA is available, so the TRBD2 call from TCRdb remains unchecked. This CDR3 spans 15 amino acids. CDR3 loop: CASSFSSGSYNEQFF.

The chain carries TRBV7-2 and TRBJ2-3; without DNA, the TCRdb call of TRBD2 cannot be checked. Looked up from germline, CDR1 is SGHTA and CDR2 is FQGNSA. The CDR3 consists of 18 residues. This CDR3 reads CASSLAVGTSGSIDTQYF.

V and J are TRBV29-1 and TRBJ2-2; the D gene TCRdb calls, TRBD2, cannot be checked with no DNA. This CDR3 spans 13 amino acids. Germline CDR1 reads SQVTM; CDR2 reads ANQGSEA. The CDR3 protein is CSVEGGEVGELFF.

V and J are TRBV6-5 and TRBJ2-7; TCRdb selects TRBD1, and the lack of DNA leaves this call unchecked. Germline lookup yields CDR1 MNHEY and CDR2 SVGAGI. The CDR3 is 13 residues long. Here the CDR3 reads CASTDGNRAEQYF.

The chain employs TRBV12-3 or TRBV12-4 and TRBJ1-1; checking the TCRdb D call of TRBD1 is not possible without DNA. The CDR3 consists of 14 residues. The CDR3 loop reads CASAGGGMNTEAFF.

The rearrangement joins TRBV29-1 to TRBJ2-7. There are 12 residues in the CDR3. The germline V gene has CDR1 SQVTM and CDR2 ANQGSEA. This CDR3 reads CSVKEPTYEQYF.

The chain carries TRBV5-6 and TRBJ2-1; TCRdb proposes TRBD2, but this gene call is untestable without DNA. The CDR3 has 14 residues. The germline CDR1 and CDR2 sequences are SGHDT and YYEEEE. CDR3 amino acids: CASSRGLGVYEQFF. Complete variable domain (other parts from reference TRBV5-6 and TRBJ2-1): DAGVTQSPTHLIKTRGQQVTLRCSPKSGHDTVSWYQQALGQGPQFIFQYYEEEERQRGNFPDRFSGHQFPNYSSELNVNALLLGDSALYLCASSRGLGVYEQFFGPGTRLTVL.

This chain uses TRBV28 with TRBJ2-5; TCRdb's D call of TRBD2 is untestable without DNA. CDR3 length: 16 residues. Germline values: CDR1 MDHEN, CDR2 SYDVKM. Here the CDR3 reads CASSSPSSGSQETQYF.

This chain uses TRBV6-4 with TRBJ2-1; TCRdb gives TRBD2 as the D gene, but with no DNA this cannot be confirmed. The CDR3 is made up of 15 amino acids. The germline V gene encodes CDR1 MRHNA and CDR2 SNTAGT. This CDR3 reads CASSATSGAYNEQFF.

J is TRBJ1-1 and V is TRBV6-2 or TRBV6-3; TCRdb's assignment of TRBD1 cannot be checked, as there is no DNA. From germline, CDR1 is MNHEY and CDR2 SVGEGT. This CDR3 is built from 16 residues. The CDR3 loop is CASSSGQGAPRTEAFF.